The present T cell receptor (beta chain) was sequenced within a study of blood T cell repertoires in COVID-19. In the study overall: Researchers got acute and convalescent COVID-19 samples from the United States, Italy and Spain. PBMCs, B-cell-depleted T cells, or T cells provided the cDNA or gDNA that made up the material.

Source study methods: Nucleated cell counts were estimated from reference gene primer amplification. Clones were read by immunoSEQ multiplex PCR, and TCRdb kept only the in-frame ones, dropping some. V, J and clone size were drawn from that table, and D and trimming were deduced from the DNA. The sample has around 180,000 clones, less than 85% seen once; the top ten hold less than 15%. Resolution of symptoms, clearance, or two negative PCRs was present in recovered Cohort 3 donors. The V gene's germline CDR1 is LNHNV and CDR2 YYDKDF (reference sequence). The trim removed 3 bases at V and 5 bases at J, leaving 9 bases unmatched. The CDR3 contains 15 residues.

The genes are TRBV15 and TRBJ1-2; 7 nucleotides line up with TRBD1. The sequenced sample was PBMCs or T cells enriched from blood (not recorded which). This clonotype was obtained from a man aged 45-65 years who had recovered from COVID-19. CDR3 bases: TGTGCCACCAGCAGCATAAACAGGGGCGGATATGGCTACACCTTC. Translating it yields CATSSINRGGYGYTF.